The 20 T cell receptor beta chains below all came from one sample that was sequenced in a study of cytomegalovirus exposure and HLA in healthy donors. Here immunoSEQ multiplex PCR was the method, and the copy in TCRdb shows in-frame clones only, minus some. The data show about 330,000 clones, roughly nine tenths seen once. Source material: PBMCs. These receptors were collected from a woman aged 25 to 39 in good health and CMV-seropositive.

This clone has just a few counts. This chain connects TRBV2 to TRBJ1-2, with 8 bases that match TRBD1. Germline loops: CDR1 SNHLY, CDR2 FYNNEI. The V gene end was trimmed by 7 bases and the J gene end by 4 bases; junction bases not matched to a gene: 2. CDR3 length equals 12 residues. CDR3 amino acids: CASTGTGYGYTF. The CDR3 nucleotides are TGTGCCAGCACCGGGACAGGCTATGGCTACACCTTC.

This clone was observed a single time. The chain links TRBV5-6 to TRBJ2-7; TRBD2 agrees at 8 bases. The CDR3 spans 14 residues. Trimming removed 7 bases from V and 4 bases from J; junction bases left unmatched: 10. Germline CDR1 is SGHDT and CDR2 is YYEEEE. CDR3 sequence: CASGPGLGVYEQYF. CDR3 bases: TGTGCCAGCGGTCCGGGACTAGGGGTGTACGAGCAGTACTTC.

The chain couples TRBV5-4 to TRBJ2-2, with D perhaps matching TRBD1 (5 bases). The V gene's germline CDR1 is SGHNT and CDR2 YYREEE (reference sequence). V shed 3 bases and J shed 3 bases, with 9 bases lying between them. The CDR3 is made up of 14 amino acids. This CDR3 is CASSSSTDTGELFF. Here the CDR3 DNA reads TGTGCCAGCAGCTCGTCGACAGACACCGGGGAGCTGTTTTTT.

This rearrangement joins TRBV5-1 to TRBJ2-3; 7 nucleotides line up with TRBD2. The junction had 10 bases not matched to a gene; V was cut back by 9 bases and J by 0 bases. Per the germline V gene, CDR1 is SGHRS and CDR2 is YFSETQ. The CDR3 contains 15 residues. CDR3 loop: CATRDAGESTDTQYF. CDR3 DNA: TGCGCCACCCGTGACGCGGGAGAGAGCACAGATACGCAGTATTTT.

This chain connects TRBV27 to TRBJ2-1; TRBD1 aligns across 9 bases. Looked up from germline, CDR1 is MNHEY and CDR2 is SMNVEV (reference sequence). The ends lost 5 bases at V and 5 bases at J; junction bases unmatched: 13. This CDR3 region has 17 residues. CDR3: CASSVRQGVKVNNEQFF. The CDR3 region has the DNA TGTGCCAGCAGTGTGCGACAGGGGGTAAAGGTTAACAATGAGCAGTTCTTC.

V is TRBV5-6 and J is TRBJ2-3; D call uncertain. V was cut by 0 bases and J by 9 bases, with 14 bases left in between. The CDR3 is 14 amino acids. Per the germline V gene, CDR1 is SGHDT and CDR2 is YYEEEE. The CDR3 DNA sequence: TGTGCCAGCAGCTTGGCCCGCACATCGATAACGCAGTATTTT. Protein sequence: CASSLARTSITQYF.

Details on this clone: Other DNA sequences of this sample code for an identical CDR3. The rearrangement links TRBV5-1 to TRBJ2-7, with D possibly being TRBD1 (6 bases). CDR3 size: 14 residues. V dropped 0 bases and J dropped 0 bases, with 7 bases sitting between them. Germline CDR1 is SGHRS and CDR2 is YFSETQ. The CDR3 DNA reads as TGCGCCAGCAGCTTGGCAGGGGCCTCCTACGAGCAGTACTTC. As protein: CASSLAGASYEQYF.

The sample holds a few counts of this clone. V and J are TRBV7-2 and TRBJ1-2, with 9 bases matching TRBD1. CDR1 and CDR2 from the germline V gene are SGHTA and FQGNSA. J gave up 1 base and V 7 bases, and 4 bases lay outside the gene matches. The CDR3 consists of 14 residues. CDR3 in amino acids: CASIQGAINYGYTF. The CDR3 DNA reads TGTGCCAGCATACAGGGGGCCATTAACTATGGCTACACCTTC.

This clone has only one observation. The J gene is TRBJ2-3, the V gene TRBV11-3, with D perhaps matching TRBD2 (6 bases). Trimming took 2 bases from V and 2 from J, leaving 11 bases between them. This CDR3 comprises 15 residues. CDR1 and CDR2 (germline): SGHNT, YENEEA. CDR3 region: CASSLTGGATDTQYF. The CDR3 DNA reads as TGTGCCAGCAGCTTAACGGGCGGGGCCACAGATACGCAGTATTTT.

The chain links TRBV2 to TRBJ2-7; D is perhaps TRBD1 (5 bases). In germline, CDR1 is SNHLY, CDR2 FYNNEI. The length of the CDR3 is 14 residues. Trimming cost V 4 bases and J 1 base, with 11 bases left between them. The CDR3 nucleotides are TGTGCCAGCAGTGTAACTTCAGGGTCCTACGAGCAGTACTTC. This sequence encodes CASSVTSGSYEQYF.

In this sample, this clone turned up a few times. V gene TRBV4-2 combines with J gene TRBJ2-1; 11 bases are a match to TRBD2. This CDR3 is built from 16 residues. The junction had 12 bases not matched to a gene; V was cut back by 4 bases and J by 10 bases. Germline CDR1 and CDR2: LGHNA and YNFKEQ. The CDR3 loop is CASSLLGTSGLKEQFF. The CDR3, as DNA: TGTGCCAGCAGCCTCCTGGGGACTAGCGGACTGAAGGAGCAGTTCTTC.

Here the CDR3 DNA reads TGCGCCAGCAGCATTGGACCGCCCCAGGGAGGCTATGGCTACACCTTC. Its translation is CASSIGPPQGGYGYTF. V is TRBV5-1 and J is TRBJ1-2; tentative D call: TRBD1 (5 bases). The CDR3 covers 16 residues. Germline CDR1 SGHRS, CDR2 YFSETQ. Trimming cost V 4 bases and J 4 bases, with 20 bases left between them.

Written as DNA, the CDR3 is TGTGCCAGCTCACCAGTGGAGGGGATCTTTAGCAATCAGCCCCAGCATTTT. Its translation: CASSPVEGIFSNQPQHF. J is TRBJ1-5 and V is TRBV18, with D tentatively TRBD1 (5 bases). Per germline, CDR1 KGHSH and CDR2 LQKENI. V was pared by 2 bases and J by 0 bases, with 14 bases between. The CDR3 covers 17 residues.

V is TRBV7-7 and J is TRBJ1-4, with 9 positions matching TRBD1. CDR3 size: 14 residues. CDR1 is SSHAT, CDR2 FNYEAQ, per germline (reference sequence). The J segment lost 7 bases and the V segment lost 4 bases, leaving 4 bases of the junction unmatched. The CDR3 DNA is TGTGCCAGCAGCTCAGGACAGGGGTCTGAAAAACTGTTTTTT. Translating it yields CASSSGQGSEKLFF.

For the CDR3, the DNA is TGTGCCAGCAGTTACTCTCGGCCCTCTGGAAACACCATATATTTT. This codes for CASSYSRPSGNTIYF. V gene TRBV6-5 combines with J gene TRBJ1-3; D not certain. There are 15 residues in the CDR3. The germline gives CDR1 MNHEY, CDR2 SVGAGI. Between the trimmed V and J ends, which lost 0 bases and 0 bases, there was a span of 6 bases.

The chain has TRBV6-5 and TRBJ2-1; D gene ambiguous. Germline V gene lookup returns CDR1 MNHEY and CDR2 SVGAGI. This CDR3 has 16 amino acids. Trimming stripped 0 bases from V and 4 bases from J, with 13 bases between. CDR3 in amino acids: CASSYSLQAGYNEQFF. CDR3 sequence (DNA): TGTGCCAGCAGTTACTCGTTACAAGCCGGATACAATGAGCAGTTCTTC.

V usage is TRBV28 and J usage is TRBJ1-4, with 7 bases fitting TRBD1. The CDR3 has 16 residues. From germline, CDR1 is MDHEN and CDR2 SYDVKM. J lost 7 bases, V lost 7 bases, and 15 bases had no gene match. The CDR3 DNA sequence: TGTGCCAGCAATAGGGGGCTGGGATTGGGCGGTGAAAAACTGTTTTTT. Translated, it gives CASNRGLGLGGEKLFF.

The rearrangement joins TRBV9 to TRBJ2-7; 14 positions agree with TRBD2. Germline CDR1 SGDLS, CDR2 YYNGEE. V was clipped by 4 bases and J by 0 bases; unmatched bases: 9. The CDR3 has 18 amino acids. In DNA form, the CDR3 reads TGTGCCAGCAGCAGGACTAGCGGGAGGTTCCAGAGCTCCTACGAGCAGTACTTC. Residues: CASSRTSGRFQSSYEQYF. The full variable domain, completed using reference TRBV9 and TRBJ2-7, is DSGVTQTPKHLITATGQRVTLRCSPRSGDLSVYWYQQSLDQGLQFLIQYYNGEERAKGNILERFSAQQFPDLHSELNLSSLELGDSALYFCASSRTSGRFQSSYEQYFGPGTRLTVT.

The chain combines TRBV15 with TRBJ2-7, with 9 bases aligning to TRBD1. Trimming cost V 3 bases and J 3 bases; bases outside gene matches: 6. The CDR3 contains 15 residues. CDR1 is LNHNV and CDR2 is YYDKDF in the germline V gene (reference sequence). DNA of the CDR3: TGTGCCACCAGCAGGGCCGGGACAGGGAACTACGAGCAGTACTTC. Translation gives CATSRAGTGNYEQYF.

V and J are TRBV5-6 and TRBJ2-3; 10 bases line up with TRBD2. CDR1 and CDR2 (germline): SGHDT, YYEEEE. The V and J ends lost 1 base and 1 base, in that order; junction bases with no gene match: 6. The CDR3 runs to 17 residues. Here the CDR3 DNA reads TGTGCCAGCAGCTTGTTTGCAACTAGCGGGGGCACAGATACGCAGTATTTT. Translation gives CASSLFATSGGTDTQYF.